These T cell receptor beta chains were read from a single sample in a study of vaccination effects on CD4 cells after COVID-19. No antigen has been assigned to these receptors. The protocol was immunoSEQ multiplex PCR, while the TCRdb copy is restricted to in-frame clones and leaves out a portion. The data hold approximately 61,000 clones, with around 73% observed a single time. The sample here was CD4+ T cells from PBMCs cultured with HCoV-229E spike peptides, taken after COVID-19 vaccination. These receptors came from a human donor who received a COVID-19 vaccine. CDR3s include the opening cysteine and the closing phenylalanine or tryptophan. Each record gives: J gene, clone size, D gene, V gene, CDR3 protein, CDR3 DNA. D genes are given only for firm matches. Clone size is given for some rows only: seen once, a few or many times, or a class if the clone is expanded.

TRBJ2-4 few TRBD1 TRBV7-8 CASSPRQGNAKNIQYF TGTGCCAGCAGCCCAAGACAGGGTAATGCCAAAAACATTCAGTACTTC
TRBJ2-6 few NA TRBV24-1 CATGLSGANVLTF TGTGCCACGGGGCTCTCTGGGGCCAACGTCCTGACTTTC
TRBJ1-5 few TRBD1 TRBV7-9 CASSSTLGPRGQINQPQHF TGTGCCAGCAGCTCCACCCTGGGTCCTCGGGGACAGATCAATCAGCCCCAGCATTTT
TRBJ2-2 NA TRBD2 TRBV5-1 CASSSGLANTGELFF TGCGCCAGCAGCTCGGGACTAGCGAACACCGGGGAGCTGTTTTTT
TRBJ1-1 NA TRBD1 TRBV29-1 CSVDRGLGTEAFF TGCAGCGTTGACAGGGGGCTTGGCACTGAAGCTTTCTTT
TRBJ2-1 NA TRBD2 TRBV2 CASSENGLAGGDEQFF TGTGCCAGCAGTGAAAACGGCCTAGCGGGGGGGGATGAGCAGTTCTTC
TRBJ1-2 NA NA TRBV19 CASREGTASGGYTF TGTGCCAGTAGGGAGGGGACGGCGAGTGGGGGCTACACCTTC
TRBJ1-2 NA NA TRBV6-5 CASSLAGDYGYTF TGTGCCAGCAGCCTAGCCGGGGACTATGGCTACACCTTC
TRBJ1-4 NA TRBD1 TRBV19 CASNTGTANEKLFF TGTGCCAGTAACACCGGGACAGCCAATGAAAAACTGTTTTTT
TRBJ2-6 NA NA TRBV28 CAACGQSISGANVLTF TGTGCCGCTTGCGGACAGAGTATCTCTGGGGCCAACGTCCTGACTTTC
TRBJ2-2 NA NA TRBV18 CASSPILPQNTGELFF TGTGCCAGCTCACCAATCCTACCACAGAACACCGGGGAGCTGTTTTTT
TRBJ1-1 NA TRBD1 TRBV20-1 CSASQGANSLTEAFF TGCAGTGCCAGTCAGGGGGCCAATAGTCTCACTGAAGCTTTCTTT
TRBJ2-3 NA NA TRBV12-3/TRBV12-4 CASRAVGDTQYF TGTGCCAGCAGGGCCGTCGGTGATACGCAGTATTTT
TRBJ1-1 NA NA TRBV25-1 CASSKAGDTEAFF TGTGCCAGCTCTAAGGCAGGGGACACTGAAGCTTTCTTT
TRBJ1-1 NA NA TRBV6-1 CASSERRIGGNTEAFF TGTGCCAGCAGTGAAAGAAGAATAGGGGGGAACACTGAAGCTTTCTTT
TRBJ2-5 NA TRBD2 TRBV5-6 CASSILAAQETQYF TGTGCCAGCAGCATACTAGCGGCCCAAGAGACCCAGTACTTC
TRBJ2-1 NA NA TRBV6-5 CASSPLTGKNEQFF TGTGCCAGCAGTCCCTTAACAGGGAAAAATGAGCAGTTCTTC
TRBJ1-6 few NA TRBV30 CAWSVPGPLHF TGTGCCTGGAGTGTACCTGGGCCCCTCCACTTT
TRBJ1-5 NA NA TRBV29-1 CSVGGSGGQPQHF TGCAGCGTTGGCGGCTCCGGGGGTCAGCCCCAGCATTTT
TRBJ2-2 NA TRBD2 TRBV19 CASSTPPRGAGELFF TGTGCCAGTAGTACCCCCCCCCGGGGGGCCGGGGAGCTGTTTTTT
TRBJ1-2 NA TRBD1 TRBV9 CASSGPDRGQVGF TGTGCCAGCAGCGGACCGGACAGGGGGCAGGTGGGCTTC
TRBJ2-1 NA NA TRBV7-3 CASSRKEQFF TGTGCCAGCAGCCGGAAGGAGCAGTTCTTC